These 10 T cell receptor beta chains were all obtained from the same sample, sequenced in a study of blood T cell repertoires in COVID-19 (TCRdb year 2020). The library came from the immunoSEQ multiplex PCR assay. Held by TCRdb, this immuneACCESS table contains in-frame sequences only and omits some clones. Under half of the omission traces to an unresolved V gene where checked; the cause of the rest is unknown. The sample includes a few hundred thousand clones, with 88% observed a single time. Roughly 0.8% of the sample is held by the ten biggest clonotypes. The sample was peripheral blood. The receptors were gathered from a woman aged 25 to 39 with acute or convalescent COVID-19.

J is TRBJ2-7 and V is TRBV12-5; 8 nucleotides line up with TRBD1. Germline CDR1 is LGHNT and CDR2 is FRNRAP. This CDR3 has 15 residues. J was trimmed by 2 bases and V by 6 bases; bases with no gene match: 9. The CDR3 loop is CASGPLDRGTYEQYF. In DNA form, the CDR3 reads TGTGCTAGTGGACCACTCGACAGGGGAACCTACGAGCAGTACTTC.

The rearrangement links TRBV6-5 to TRBJ1-5; 7 bases agree with TRBD1. Per the germline V gene, CDR1 is MNHEY and CDR2 is SVGAGI. The V and J ends lost 6 bases and 6 bases, in that order; junction bases with no gene match: 11. The CDR3 covers 15 residues. The CDR3 spells CASRDRTVRGQPQHF. DNA for the CDR3: TGTGCCAGCAGGGACAGGACAGTTCGAGGTCAGCCCCAGCATTTT.

This rearrangement joins TRBV15 to TRBJ2-2, with 11 bases matching TRBD2. The ends lost 5 bases at V and 2 bases at J; junction bases unmatched: 10. Germline CDR1 LNHNV, CDR2 YYDKDF (reference sequence). The CDR3 contains 18 residues. The DNA of the CDR3 is TGTGCCACCAGCGGCACGGGGACTAGCGGATATAACACCGGGGAGCTGTTTTTT. This sequence encodes CATSGTGTSGYNTGELFF. Together with reference TRBV15 and TRBJ2-2, the CDR3 gives the full variable domain: DAMVIQNPRYQVTQFGKPVTLSCSQTLNHNVMYWYQQKSSQAPKLLFHYYDKDFNNEADTPDNFQSRRPNTSFCFLDIRSPGLGDTAMYLCATSGTGTSGYNTGELFFGEGSRLTVL.

To note about this clone: At one end the junction does not follow the germline gene, possibly because of a read error. The chain carries TRBV7-3 and TRBJ1-1; D call uncertain. The CDR3 runs 16 residues. CDR1 and CDR2 from the germline V gene are SGHTA and FQGTGA. In nucleotides, the CDR3 is TGTGCCAGCAGGTTAATGAATGCGGGGTGGAACACTGAAGCTTTCTTT. It translates to CASRLMNAGWNTEAFF.

V gene TRBV9 combines with J gene TRBJ2-7; D is ambiguous. The V end was cut by 2 bases, the J end by 1 base, with 13 bases between. Germline V gene data show CDR1 as SGDLS and CDR2 as YYNGEE. This CDR3 spans 15 amino acids. The CDR3 sequence is CASSVRPVVSYEQYF. The DNA of the CDR3 is TGTGCCAGCAGCGTCCGTCCGGTGGTGTCCTACGAGCAGTACTTC.

A remark on this clone: The sample has other DNA sequences that encode this CDR3 too. Here the CDR3 reads CASSLVGQGYEQYF. Written as DNA, the CDR3 is TGTGCCAGCAGCTTGGTGGGACAGGGCTACGAGCAGTACTTC. The genes are TRBV5-6 and TRBJ2-7, with TRBD1 identical over 9 bases. The V and J ends lost 0 bases and 3 bases, in that order; junction bases with no gene match: 1. Looked up from germline, CDR1 is SGHDT and CDR2 is YYEEEE. The CDR3 contains 14 residues. Full variable domain (remainder filled in from reference TRBV5-6 and TRBJ2-7): DAGVTQSPTHLIKTRGQQVTLRCSPKSGHDTVSWYQQALGQGPQFIFQYYEEEERQRGNFPDRFSGHQFPNYSSELNVNALLLGDSALYLCASSLVGQGYEQYFGPGTRLTVT.

The genes are TRBV24-1 and TRBJ1-2; 8 positions match TRBD1. The CDR3 has 13 amino acids. With 4 bases clipped from V and 8 bases from J, the junction kept 5 bases outside the gene matches. Germline V gene lookup returns CDR1 KGHDR and CDR2 SFDVKD. Here the CDR3 reads CATSERTGRGYTF. The CDR3 DNA reads TGTGCCACCAGTGAGAGGACAGGGAGGGGCTACACCTTC.

The chain uses TRBV27 and TRBJ1-1; D is ambiguous. Deletions cut 1 base from V and 2 bases from J, with 5 bases between. Germline CDR1 MNHEY, CDR2 SMNVEV (reference sequence). The length of the CDR3 is 13 residues. The CDR3 protein is CASSLYRNTEAFF. For the CDR3, the DNA is TGTGCCAGCAGTTTATATAGAAACACTGAAGCTTTCTTT.

The CDR3 spells CASSLGQGRYGYTF. CDR3 coding DNA: TGTGCCAGCAGCTTGGGACAGGGGCGGTATGGCTACACCTTC. This chain joins TRBV5-4 and TRBJ1-2, with TRBD1 identical over 8 bases. The CDR3 loop spans 14 amino acids. Germline V gene sequence: CDR1 SGHNT, CDR2 YYREEE (reference sequence). Trimming took 0 bases from V and 5 from J; bases not matched to a gene: 3.

The chain is built from TRBV2 and TRBJ2-5, with TRBD2 identical over 9 bases. Germline V gene lookup returns CDR1 SNHLY and CDR2 FYNNEI. The trim removed 5 bases at V and 7 bases at J, leaving 8 bases unmatched. This CDR3 comprises 14 residues. This CDR3 reads CASSPGLAPLTQYF. The CDR3 DNA is TGTGCCAGCAGTCCGGGACTAGCACCACTGACCCAGTACTTC.